The rows below give T cell receptor beta chains drawn from one sample of a study of blood T cell repertoires in COVID-19. Using immunoSEQ multiplex PCR, the repertoire was profiled, and TCRdb retains in-frame clones only, with some absent. The sample has 100,000 to 120,000 clones, about four fifths seen once. Source material: peripheral blood. Receptors were obtained from a woman between 40 and 55 years old with acute or convalescent COVID-19. CDR3s include the opening cysteine and the closing phenylalanine or tryptophan. The D gene is left open where the match is weak. Rows give clone size only sometimes, using once, few, many, or a class for an expanded clone.

clone_size cdr3_length d_call j_call v_call cdr3_aa cdr3_nt
- 14 - TRBJ1-2 TRBV19 CASSIDQGSSGYTF TGTGCCAGTAGTATAGATCAGGGGAGCAGCGGCTACACCTTC
- 18 - TRBJ1-3 TRBV15 CATSRDRRGGNSGNTIYF TGTGCCACCAGCAGAGATCGGCGGGGAGGCAACTCTGGAAACACCATATATTTT
- 16 TRBD2 TRBJ2-1 TRBV5-1 CASSSYGGGSYNEQFF TGCGCCAGCAGCTCGTACGGGGGAGGGTCCTACAATGAGCAGTTCTTC
- 15 - TRBJ2-6 TRBV19 CASRGAGSGANVLTF TGTGCCAGTAGAGGGGCAGGATCTGGGGCCAACGTCCTGACTTTC
once 15 TRBD1 TRBJ1-1 TRBV5-1 CASSPQGQVRTEAFF TGCGCCAGCAGCCCACAGGGACAGGTTCGGACTGAAGCTTTCTTT
- 14 TRBD1 TRBJ2-2 TRBV10-3 CAISVDRGTGELFF TGTGCCATCAGTGTGGACAGGGGCACCGGGGAGCTGTTTTTT
- 16 TRBD2 TRBJ2-1 TRBV5-1 CASSSQTSGGGNEQFF TGCGCCAGCAGCTCCCAGACTAGCGGGGGTGGCAATGAGCAGTTCTTC
few 18 TRBD1 TRBJ1-5 TRBV28 CASSLISWDRPYNQPQHF TGTGCCAGCAGTTTAATTTCTTGGGACAGGCCATACAATCAGCCCCAGCATTTT
- 13 - TRBJ1-2 TRBV6-5 CASRGGAVLGYTF TGTGCCAGCAGGGGGGGGGCCGTCTTAGGCTACACCTTC
- 13 TRBD1 TRBJ2-1 TRBV25-1 CASSTQQGYEQFF TGTGCCAGCAGTACCCAACAGGGGTATGAGCAGTTCTTC
- 14 TRBD1 TRBJ2-2 TRBV2 CASIFTGGTGELFF TGTGCCAGCATATTCACAGGGGGTACCGGGGAGCTGTTTTTT
- 16 TRBD2 TRBJ2-2 TRBV6-5 CASSYPSGGALGELFF TGTGCCAGCAGTTATCCGAGCGGGGGGGCCCTCGGGGAGCTGTTTTTT
- 11 - TRBJ2-7 TRBV2 CASSELYEQYF TGTGCCAGCAGTGAACTCTACGAGCAGTACTTC
- 14 - TRBJ2-3 TRBV19 CASSPRQGLDTQYF TGTGCCAGTAGTCCTAGACAGGGACTGGATACGCAGTATTTT
- 17 TRBD1 TRBJ1-1 TRBV19 CASSSRQGRDSRTEAFF TGTGCCAGTAGTTCCCGACAGGGAAGGGATTCGCGAACTGAAGCTTTCTTT
- 15 - TRBJ1-1 TRBV5-4 CASSLMRAANTEAFF TGTGCCAGCAGCTTGATGCGGGCCGCGAACACTGAAGCTTTCTTT
- 21 TRBD2 TRBJ2-4 TRBV3-1/TRBV3-2 CASSQDLPSGGTKIAKNIQYF TGTGCCAGCAGCCAAGATCTCCCTAGCGGGGGAACCAAAATAGCCAAAAACATTCAGTACTTC
- 17 - TRBJ2-3 TRBV4-3 CASSQEYPNGGTDTQYF TGCGCCAGCAGCCAAGAGTACCCTAACGGGGGCACAGATACGCAGTATTTT
- 16 TRBD2 TRBJ2-7 TRBV7-9 CASSLGSTSGNYEQYF TGTGCCAGCAGCTTAGGATCGACTAGCGGAAACTACGAGCAGTACTTC
- 15 TRBD1 TRBJ1-6 TRBV5-4 CASSTGDRGDSPLHF TGTGCCAGCAGCACCGGAGACAGGGGGGATTCACCCCTCCACTTT
- 14 TRBD1 TRBJ2-7 TRBV14 CASSQTTGSYEQYF TGTGCCAGCAGCCAAACGACAGGGAGCTACGAGCAGTACTTC
- 14 - TRBJ2-7 TRBV7-8 CASSLPGGFYEQYF TGTGCCAGCAGCTTACCTGGGGGCTTCTACGAGCAGTACTTC
few 16 TRBD1 TRBJ1-4 TRBV11-2 CASSFQGAKTNEKLFF TGTGCCAGCAGCTTTCAGGGGGCCAAAACTAATGAAAAACTGTTTTTT
- 14 - TRBJ1-6 TRBV6-2/TRBV6-3 CASSYRRGDSPLHF TGTGCCAGCAGTTACCGCCGGGGTGATTCACCCCTCCACTTT
- 15 - TRBJ2-7 TRBV11-2 CASSVGGTGGYEQYF TGTGCCAGCAGCGTGGGGGGGACAGGAGGCTACGAGCAGTACTTC
- 15 - TRBJ2-5 TRBV2 CASSESTRYQETQYF TGTGCCAGCAGTGAGTCGACGAGGTACCAAGAGACCCAGTACTTC